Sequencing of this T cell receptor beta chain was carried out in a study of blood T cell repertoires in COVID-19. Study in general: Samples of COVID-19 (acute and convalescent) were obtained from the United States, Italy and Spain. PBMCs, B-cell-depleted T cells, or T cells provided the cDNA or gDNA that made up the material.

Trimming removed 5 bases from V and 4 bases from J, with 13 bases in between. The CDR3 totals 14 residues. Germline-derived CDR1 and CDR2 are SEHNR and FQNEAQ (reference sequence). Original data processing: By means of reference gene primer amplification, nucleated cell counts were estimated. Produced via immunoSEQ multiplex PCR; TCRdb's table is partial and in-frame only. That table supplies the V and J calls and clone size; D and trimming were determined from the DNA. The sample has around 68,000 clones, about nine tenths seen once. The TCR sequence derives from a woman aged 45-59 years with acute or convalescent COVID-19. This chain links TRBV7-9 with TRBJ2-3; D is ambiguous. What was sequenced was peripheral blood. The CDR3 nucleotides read TGTGCCAGCAGCCTAGGGCCCTCCCCAGATACGCAGTATTTT. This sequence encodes CASSLGPSPDTQYF.